This TCR beta chain was found in a study of PD-1 blockade in classical Hodgkin lymphoma. The wider study: A 3 mg/kg intravenous dose of nivolumab was received by patients every 2 weeks.

Points on this clone: The antigen remains undetermined.

Trimming cost V 4 bases and J 2 bases, with 9 bases left between them. The CDR3 runs to 15 residues. The V gene's germline CDR1 is KGHSH and CDR2 LQKENI. Produced via immunoSEQ multiplex PCR; TCRdb's table is partial and in-frame only. The profile shows roughly 90,000 clones, 83% of them singletons. Study results and limitations: It was among complete responders that baseline diversity resembled that of newly diagnosed patients. Reported findings placed baseline TCR diversity lower in newly diagnosed patients (compared with healthy donors).

The time point: cycle 4 day 1 (C4D1), after less than 7 weeks of nivolumab. All the patients suffered relapse after autologous stem cell transplantation, and brentuximab vedotin exposure differed. The starting material was peripheral blood mononuclear cells (PBMCs), obtained before the fourth cycle of nivolumab. The receptor's source is a human donor with classical Hodgkin lymphoma. The chain combines TRBV18 with TRBJ2-6, with D possibly TRBD1 on 5 matching bases. CDR3: CASSRRVAGANVLTF. In DNA form, the CDR3 reads TGTGCCAGCTCACGCAGGGTCGCTGGGGCCAACGTCCTGACTTTC.